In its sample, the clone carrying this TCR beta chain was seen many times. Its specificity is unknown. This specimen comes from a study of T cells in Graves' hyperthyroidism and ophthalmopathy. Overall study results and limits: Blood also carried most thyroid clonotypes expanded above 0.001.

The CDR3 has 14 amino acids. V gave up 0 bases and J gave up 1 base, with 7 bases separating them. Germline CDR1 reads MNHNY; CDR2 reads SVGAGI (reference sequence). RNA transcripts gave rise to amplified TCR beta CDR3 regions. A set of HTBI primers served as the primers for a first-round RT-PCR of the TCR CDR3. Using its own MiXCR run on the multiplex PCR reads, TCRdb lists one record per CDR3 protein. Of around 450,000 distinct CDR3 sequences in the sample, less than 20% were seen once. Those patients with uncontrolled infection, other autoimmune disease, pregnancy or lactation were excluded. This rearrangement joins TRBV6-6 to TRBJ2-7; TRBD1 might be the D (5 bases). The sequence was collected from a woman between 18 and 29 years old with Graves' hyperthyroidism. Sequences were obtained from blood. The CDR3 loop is CASSYSGLSYEQYF. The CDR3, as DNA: TGTGCCAGCAGTTACTCGGGGCTTTCCTACGAGCAGTACTTC.